These 3 T cell receptor beta chains originate from one sample sequenced in a study of T cells in Graves' hyperthyroidism and ophthalmopathy. Researchers took RNA transcripts and amplified the TCR beta CDR3 regions from them. First-round RT-PCR targeting the TCR CDR3 was performed with the HTBI primer set. TCRdb recomputed calls from the multiplex PCR reads with MiXCR, one row per CDR3 protein. Of around 660,000 distinct CDR3 sequences in the sample, about 45% were seen once. Sequencing input: peripheral blood or thyroid tissue (not recorded which). The source of these receptors is an adult man with Graves' disease, either hyperthyroidism or ophthalmopathy (not recorded which).

The chain couples TRBV20-1 to TRBJ2-5; perhaps TRBD2 as D (6 bases). Between the trimmed V and J ends, which lost 0 bases and 2 bases, there was a span of 19 bases. The CDR3 is 17 residues long. Looked up from germline, CDR1 is DFQATT and CDR2 is SNEGSKA (reference sequence). Here the CDR3 reads CSARDLEGLAAQETQYF. As DNA, the CDR3 is TGCAGTGCTAGAGATCTGGAGGGGTTGGCGGCACAAGAGACCCAGTACTTC.

This clonotype was seen ten or more times. This chain uses TRBV2 with TRBJ1-5; 7 nucleotides match TRBD1. The germline CDR1 and CDR2 sequences are SNHLY and FYNNEI. V dropped 4 bases and J dropped 6; count of bases not matched to a gene: 9. The CDR3 is 15 residues long. CDR3 protein: CASSAGTDGGQPQHF. CDR3 sequence (DNA): TGTGCCAGCAGTGCGGGGACAGATGGGGGTCAGCCCCAGCATTTT.

The chain employs TRBV12-3 or TRBV12-4 and TRBJ1-2; D gene ambiguous. The CDR3 contains 16 residues. CDR3 DNA: TGTGCTAGTGGTTTGGTAGGACTCCCGACCCTCTATGGCTACACCTTC. Translation gives CASGLVGLPTLYGYTF.